These 31 T cell receptor beta chains originate from one sample sequenced in a study of T cell responses to AZD1222 COVID-19 vaccine. Profiled with immunoSEQ multiplex PCR; TCRdb holds only in-frame clones, not every one. The sample has some 150,000 clones, around 88% seen once; the top ten hold around 2%. Sequences were derived from peripheral blood, sampled on day 0 of AZD1222 vaccination. These TCRs come from an adult in good health.

The CDR3 loop is CASSAGTSDYEQYF. In DNA, the CDR3 is TGTGCCAGCAGCGCCGGGACATCGGACTACGAGCAGTACTTC. The chain has TRBV7-2 and TRBJ2-7; D perhaps matches TRBD1 (6 bases). The CDR3 totals 14 residues. In germline, CDR1 is SGHTA, CDR2 FQGNSA. V lost 5 bases to trimming and J lost 3 bases, with 14 bases between them.

Turning to this clone: The germline gene is not matched at one end of the junction; a read error may be the cause. The V gene is TRBV3-1 (or the pseudogene TRBV3-2), the J gene TRBJ1-2; TRBD1 aligns across 7 bases. CDR3 length: 12 residues. Germline V gene lookup returns CDR1 LGHDT and CDR2 YNNKEL (reference sequence). The CDR3 coding sequence is TGTGCCAGCAGCCTAACCGACAGGGCGAAGTCCTTC. Protein product: CASSLTDRAKSF.

The chain recombines TRBV4-3 with TRBJ2-3, with 9 bases identical to TRBD2. CDR1 and CDR2 (germline): LGHNA, YSLEER. The trim removed 2 bases at V and 3 bases at J, leaving 3 bases unmatched. The CDR3 is made up of 15 amino acids. The CDR3: CASSQRGRGTDTQYF. CDR3 nucleotides: TGCGCCAGCAGCCAACGCGGGAGGGGTACAGATACGCAGTATTTT.

This clone was counted once. This chain links TRBV11-1 with TRBJ2-1; D is unclear. This CDR3 has 16 amino acids. The germline V gene encodes CDR1 SGHAT and CDR2 FQDESV (reference sequence). Trimming removed 3 bases at V and 0 bases at J, with 12 bases between. The CDR3 bases are TGTGCCAGCAGCTTTGACTTCGCGAGCTCCTACAATGAGCAGTTCTTC. Translating it yields CASSFDFASSYNEQFF.

The V and J genes are TRBV7-8 and TRBJ2-1; no clear D gene. The CDR3 consists of 11 residues. The V end lost 5 bases, the J end lost 6 bases, and 5 bases lay between the germline ends. Germline V gene sequence: CDR1 SGHVS, CDR2 FQNEAQ. The CDR3 nucleotides are TGTGCCAGCAGCCAGGTCAATGAGCAGTTCTTC. It translates to CASSQVNEQFF.

The chain has TRBV9 and TRBJ2-3, with TRBD2 identical over 12 bases. Trimming took 0 bases from V and 6 from J; bases not matched to a gene: 2. Germline V lookup: CDR1 SGDLS, CDR2 YYNGEE. This CDR3 has 15 amino acids. The CDR3 nucleotides are TGTGCCAGCAGCGTAGCTAGCGGGAGGGCCGATACGCAGTATTTT. It yields the protein CASSVASGRADTQYF.

This chain connects TRBV27 to TRBJ2-2; D is perhaps TRBD1 (5 bases). The germline V and J ends were trimmed by 6 bases and 6 bases, with 11 bases remaining between them. CDR1 is MNHEY and CDR2 is SMNVEV in the germline V gene (reference sequence). The CDR3 contains 13 residues. CDR3 residues: CASRPSGPGELFF. CDR3 sequence (DNA): TGTGCCAGCAGACCTTCAGGGCCCGGGGAGCTGTTTTTT.

The V gene is TRBV6-5, the J gene TRBJ2-5; D may be TRBD2 (5 bases). Looked up from germline, CDR1 is MNHEY and CDR2 is SVGAGI. The V and J ends lost 8 bases and 4 bases respectively, with 11 bases between them. CDR3 size: 12 residues. CDR3 in amino acids: CASGELRETQYF. DNA of the CDR3: TGTGCCAGCGGGGAGCTCCGAGAGACCCAGTACTTC.

The chain employs TRBV28 and TRBJ2-5, with 7 bases lining up with TRBD1. The germline V gene encodes CDR1 MDHEN and CDR2 SYDVKM. CDR3 size: 15 residues. V dropped 3 bases and J dropped 2; count of bases not matched to a gene: 6. DNA of the CDR3: TGTGCCAGCAGTTTGGGTGGACAGGTACAAGAGACCCAGTACTTC. Translation: CASSLGGQVQETQYF.

This chain links TRBV11-3 with TRBJ2-1; D may be TRBD1 (6 bases). The ends were cut back, 2 bases at V and 2 bases at J, with 10 bases in the middle. Looked up from germline, CDR1 is SGHNT and CDR2 is YENEEA. This CDR3 region has 15 residues. This CDR3 is CASSLLQGPYNEQFF. The CDR3 DNA reads as TGTGCCAGCAGCTTACTACAGGGTCCCTACAATGAGCAGTTCTTC. The full variable domain, rest sourced from reference TRBV11-3 and TRBJ2-1, is EAGVVQSPRYKIIEKKQPVAFWCNPISGHNTLYWYLQNLGQGPELLIRYENEEAVDDSQLPKDRFSAERLKGVDSTLKIQPAELGDSAVYLCASSLLQGPYNEQFFGPGTRLTVL.

This clone was seen a handful of times. The chain combines TRBV27 with TRBJ2-7, with 7 positions matching TRBD1. In germline, CDR1 is MNHEY, CDR2 SMNVEV (reference sequence). J was trimmed by 6 bases and V by 3 bases; bases with no gene match: 5. The CDR3 is 13 amino acids. The CDR3: CASSLGRDSEQYF. The CDR3 DNA reads TGTGCCAGCAGTTTGGGCAGGGACAGCGAGCAGTACTTC.

This chain links TRBV27 with TRBJ2-7; maybe TRBD1 (6 bases). The ends were cut back, 8 bases at V and 6 bases at J, with 14 bases in the middle. The CDR3 sequence is 12 residues long. Germline CDR1 and CDR2: MNHEY and SMNVEV (reference sequence). The chain's CDR3 is CASGSQGGEQYF. In DNA, the CDR3 is TGTGCCAGCGGTTCCCAAGGGGGCGAGCAGTACTTC.

The table lists this clone with a few counts. This chain connects TRBV19 to TRBJ1-5; D unclear. Germline V gene sequence: CDR1 LNHDA, CDR2 SQIVND (reference sequence). The CDR3 length is 12 residues. V was trimmed by 9 bases and J by 0 bases, leaving 6 bases between them. CDR3 loop: CASRSSNQPQHF. The CDR3 nucleotides read TGTGCCAGCAGAAGTAGCAATCAGCCCCAGCATTTT.

The V and J genes are TRBV10-1 and TRBJ2-7; D not resolved. The CDR3 is made up of 14 amino acids. Trimming removed 3 bases from V and 2 bases from J, with 11 bases in between. Germline V gene data show CDR1 as WNHNN and CDR2 as SYGVQD (reference sequence). The CDR3 sequence: CASSDTTVTYEQYF. Here the CDR3 DNA reads TGCGCCAGCAGTGATACAACCGTAACCTACGAGCAGTACTTC.

This clone was seen only once. This chain connects TRBV7-2 to TRBJ2-7, with D perhaps matching TRBD1 (5 bases). The germline gives CDR1 SGHTA, CDR2 FQGNSA. This CDR3 spans 14 amino acids. V lost 5 bases and J 1 base, leaving 12 bases between the germline ends. The CDR3 sequence: CASSPQKGSYEQYF. CDR3 nucleotide sequence: TGTGCCAGCAGCCCCCAAAAGGGGTCCTACGAGCAGTACTTC.

The V call is TRBV7-3, the J call TRBJ1-5; a possible D gene is TRBD1 (6 bases). Trimming pared 0 bases from V and 11 bases from J, leaving 26 bases between. Looked up from germline, CDR1 is SGHTA and CDR2 is FQGTGA. The CDR3 extends over 18 amino acids. DNA of the CDR3: TGTGCCAGCAGCTTAACTCCTCGTACCCCAGGGGCCCTGGGATCCCAGCATTTT. Translating it yields CASSLTPRTPGALGSQHF.

The J gene is TRBJ1-4, the V gene TRBV11-2, with 11 positions matching TRBD1. The V and J ends lost 8 bases and 7 bases, in that order; junction bases with no gene match: 9. CDR3 length: 15 amino acids. Germline V gene lookup returns CDR1 SGHAT and CDR2 FQNNGV. The CDR3 DNA is TGTGCCAGCCGCCGAGGGACAGGGGGAAGTGAAAAACTGTTTTTT. Encoded protein: CASRRGTGGSEKLFF.

The V gene is TRBV7-3, the J gene TRBJ2-3; tentatively, D is TRBD1 or TRBD2 (7 bases each). V was trimmed by 6 bases and J by 1 base, leaving 14 bases between them. Per the germline V gene, CDR1 is SGHTA and CDR2 is FQGTGA. The CDR3 has 15 residues. CDR3 nucleotides: TGTGCCAGCAGGACAGGGAGGGGTGGCACAGATACGCAGTATTTT. It specifies CASRTGRGGTDTQYF. The full variable domain, rest sourced from reference TRBV7-3 and TRBJ2-3, is GAGVSQTPSNKVTEKGKYVELRCDPISGHTALYWYRQSLGQGPEFLIYFQGTGAADDSGLPNDRFFAVRPEGSVSTLKIQRTERGDSAVYLCASRTGRGGTDTQYFGPGTRLTVL.

The J gene is TRBJ2-1, the V gene TRBV6-2 or TRBV6-3; D is possibly TRBD1 (6 bases). V was shortened by 5 bases and J by 6 bases, with 20 bases between the two germline ends. This CDR3 is 16 amino acids long. Germline V gene sequence: CDR1 MNHEY, CDR2 SVGEGT. CDR3 DNA sequence: TGTGCCAGCAGTCCAGTGACAGGCAAGGGGAGCAATGAGCAGTTCTTC. It specifies CASSPVTGKGSNEQFF.

The chain carries TRBV24-1 and TRBJ1-1; D ambiguous. V dropped 7 bases and J dropped 8 bases, with 10 bases sitting between them. The CDR3 has 11 residues. CDR1 is KGHDR, CDR2 SFDVKD, per germline. The CDR3 loop is CATSRGSEAFF. The DNA for the CDR3 is TGTGCCACCAGCCGCGGATCGGAAGCTTTCTTT.

V gene TRBV5-6 combines with J gene TRBJ2-1; D perhaps matches TRBD1 (7 bases). The ends were cut back, 6 bases at V and 8 bases at J, with 15 bases in the middle. The CDR3 spans 13 residues. Germline CDR1 and CDR2: SGHDT and YYEEEE. The CDR3 DNA reads TGTGCCAGCAAGAGACAGGGACTGGATGAGCAGTTCTTC. Protein: CASKRQGLDEQFF.

This chain joins TRBV23-1 and TRBJ1-1, with 10 bases lining up with TRBD1. TRBV23-1 is an ORF, with its function uncertain. The CDR3 has 18 residues. J gave up 1 base and V 0 bases, and 8 bases lay outside the gene matches. For the CDR3, the DNA is TGCGCCAGCAGTCAATCGTCCGACAGGGGGCCTCCGAACACTGAAGCTTTCTTT. Translation: CASSQSSDRGPPNTEAFF.

The sample holds a few counts of this clone. The chain employs TRBV2 and TRBJ1-5; maybe TRBD1 (5 bases). There are 14 residues in the CDR3. V was shortened by 2 bases and J by 6 bases, with 11 bases between the two germline ends. Germline V gene lookup returns CDR1 SNHLY and CDR2 FYNNEI. The chain's CDR3 is CASSETPQGQPQHF. As DNA, the CDR3 is TGTGCCAGCAGTGAAACCCCTCAGGGTCAGCCCCAGCATTTT.

The chain combines TRBV4-2 with TRBJ2-3; 7 bases are shared with TRBD1. The trim removed 0 bases at V and 5 bases at J, leaving 11 bases unmatched. Germline V lookup: CDR1 LGHNA, CDR2 YNFKEQ. The CDR3 length is 17 residues. The CDR3 protein is CASSQDRDRVQGDTQYF. In DNA form, the CDR3 reads TGTGCCAGCAGCCAAGATCGTGACAGGGTTCAAGGAGATACGCAGTATTTT.

This chain joins TRBV11-3 and TRBJ2-3; D gene unclear. Germline V gene lookup returns CDR1 SGHNT and CDR2 YENEEA. Trimming removed 1 base at V and 2 bases at J, with 1 base between. There are 12 residues in the CDR3. The DNA for the CDR3 is TGTGCCAGCAGCTTAGTCACAGATACGCAGTATTTT. It yields the protein CASSLVTDTQYF.

The chain has TRBV3-1 (or the pseudogene TRBV3-2) and TRBJ1-1; D unresolved. CDR1 is LGHDT, CDR2 YNNKEL, per germline (reference sequence). Trimming shortened V by 2 bases and J by 1 base, and 2 bases separated the two germline ends. The CDR3 loop spans 12 amino acids. The CDR3 bases are TGTGCCAGCAGCCAATGGAACACTGAAGCTTTCTTT. Its translation is CASSQWNTEAFF.

This chain links TRBV3-1 (or the pseudogene TRBV3-2) with TRBJ2-1; D ambiguous. The V gene lost 1 base and the J gene lost 5 bases, with 12 bases spanning the gap. The CDR3 has 15 amino acids. Germline values: CDR1 LGHDT, CDR2 YNNKEL (reference sequence). As DNA, the CDR3 is TGTGCCAGCAGCCAAGTGCGACACCCTAACAATGAGCAGTTCTTC. Its translation is CASSQVRHPNNEQFF.

V gene TRBV9 combines with J gene TRBJ2-2; TRBD2 is a possible D gene (6 bases). V was clipped by 0 bases and J by 6 bases, with 18 bases between them. CDR1 SGDLS and CDR2 YYNGEE come from the germline V gene. CDR3 length: 17 residues. CDR3 in amino acids: CASSVEAVAVFAGELFF. The CDR3 DNA reads as TGTGCCAGCAGCGTAGAGGCAGTAGCGGTCTTCGCCGGGGAGCTGTTTTTT.

This clone came up once. This chain joins TRBV3-1 (or the pseudogene TRBV3-2) and TRBJ2-1, with 13 nucleotides matching TRBD2. Trimming cost V 4 bases and J 7 bases; bases outside gene matches: 13. From germline, CDR1 is LGHDT and CDR2 YNNKEL (reference sequence). The CDR3 spans 18 residues. CDR3 protein: CASSRTSGRGGGRNEQFF. CDR3 coding DNA: TGTGCCAGCAGCCGGACTAGCGGGAGAGGGGGGGGAAGGAATGAGCAGTTCTTC.

J is TRBJ1-1 and V is TRBV25-1; D not certain. Trimming shortened V by 3 bases and J by 12 bases, and 8 bases separated the two germline ends. Germline assignment: CDR1 MGHDK and CDR2 SYGVNS. The CDR3 is 10 residues long. In DNA form, the CDR3 reads TGTGCCAGCAGTGAGCTGGCGACTTTCTTT. Its protein product is CASSELATFF. The variable domain in full, completed from reference TRBV25-1 and TRBJ1-1, reads EADIYQTPRYLVIGTGKKITLECSQTMGHDKMYWYQQDPGMELHLIHYSYGVNSTEKGDLSSESTVSRIRTEHFPLTLESARPSHTSQYLCASSELATFFGQGTRLTVV.

The chain carries TRBV11-3 and TRBJ2-1; 13 bases align to TRBD2. Per germline, CDR1 SGHNT and CDR2 YENEEA. The J segment lost 15 bases and the V segment lost 4 bases, leaving 6 bases of the junction unmatched. This CDR3 comprises 13 residues. The CDR3 nucleotides are TGTGCCAGCAGCTATACTAGCGGGAGGGCCCCGTTCTTC. As protein: CASSYTSGRAPFF.